The 26 T cell receptor beta chains below all came from one sample that was sequenced in a study of T cell changes during pregnancy in multiple sclerosis. Sequencing used immunoSEQ multiplex PCR; TCRdb keeps in-frame clones, though not all of them. The profile shows roughly 60,000 clones, around 96% of them singletons. The sequenced sample was CD8+ T cells from peripheral blood mononuclear cells, obtained after pregnancy. All receptors derive from a female donor with multiple sclerosis, enrolled in a pregnancy study.

The chain joins TRBV5-4 to TRBJ2-7, with 12 bases that match TRBD2. With 4 bases clipped from V and 5 bases from J, the junction kept 7 bases outside the gene matches. This CDR3 spans 15 amino acids. Germline CDR1 is SGHNT and CDR2 is YYREEE (reference sequence). CDR3 nucleotide sequence: TGTGCCAGCAGCCAGGGACTAGCGGGCCTCCACGAGCAGTACTTC. It encodes CASSQGLAGLHEQYF. Variable domain in full (rest from reference TRBV5-4 and TRBJ2-7): ETGVTQSPTHLIKTRGQQVTLRCSSQSGHNTVSWYQQALGQGPQFIFQYYREEENGRGNFPPRFSGLQFPNYSSELNVNALELDDSALYLCASSQGLAGLHEQYFGPGTRLTVT.

The rearrangement joins TRBV28 to TRBJ2-7; 9 positions match TRBD1. V shed 6 bases, J shed 7 bases, and the junction held 10 bases outside the gene matches. Germline V CDR1 and CDR2: MDHEN, SYDVKM. The CDR3 is 14 residues long. For the CDR3, the DNA is TGTGCCAGCAGCGATACAGGGGGCGGGATGGAGCAGTACTTC. It is translated as CASSDTGGGMEQYF.

The chain uses TRBV9 and TRBJ1-4; D is unresolved. The CDR3 runs to 15 residues. Germline V lookup: CDR1 SGDLS, CDR2 YYNGEE. V was pared by 0 bases and J by 5 bases, with 11 bases between. This chain's CDR3 is CASSVALAGNEKLFF. CDR3 DNA sequence: TGTGCCAGCAGCGTAGCTCTGGCGGGAAATGAAAAACTGTTTTTT.

The chain links TRBV14 to TRBJ2-1; D is possibly TRBD1 (5 bases). V was shortened by 5 bases and J by 3 bases, with 8 bases between the two germline ends. The CDR3 is made up of 13 amino acids. CDR1 and CDR2 from the germline V gene are SGHDN and FVKESK. CDR3 bases: TGTGCCAGCAGCATAGGGGACTACAATGAGCAGTTCTTC. Protein sequence: CASSIGDYNEQFF.

V gene TRBV19 combines with J gene TRBJ2-7; D not resolved. V dropped 1 base and J dropped 3 bases, with 13 bases sitting between them. The CDR3 loop spans 15 amino acids. Germline V gives CDR1 LNHDA, CDR2 SQIVND (reference sequence). CDR3 amino acids: CASSIAWATDYEQYF. CDR3 DNA sequence: TGTGCCAGTAGTATAGCGTGGGCTACCGACTACGAGCAGTACTTC.

This chain uses TRBV21-1 with TRBJ2-3; the table's D call, TRBD2, was not checked against the DNA. TRBV21-1 is an annotated pseudogene. The CDR3 loop spans 10 amino acids. CDR3 sequence: CATLFLTQYF. CDR3 nucleotides: TGTGCCACCCTATTCCTAACGCAGTATTTT.

This chain uses TRBV28 with TRBJ2-1, with D possibly TRBD2 on 6 matching bases. Deletions cut 2 bases from V and 9 bases from J, with 8 bases between. Germline V lookup: CDR1 MDHEN, CDR2 SYDVKM. This CDR3 has 12 residues. The CDR3 nucleotides are TGTGCCAGCAGTTTACGGGGGATTGAGCAGTTCTTC. Protein product: CASSLRGIEQFF.

The genes are TRBV30 and TRBJ2-3; possibly TRBD1 for D (5 bases). The CDR3 has 13 amino acids. Trimming took 2 bases from V and 7 from J, leaving 13 bases between them. The V gene's germline CDR1 is GTSNPN and CDR2 SVGIG (reference sequence). CDR3 protein: CAWSPGHGNTQYF. CDR3 DNA: TGTGCCTGGAGTCCAGGGCATGGGAATACGCAGTATTTT.

This rearrangement joins TRBV29-1 to TRBJ2-7; D is possibly TRBD2 (6 bases). The CDR3 spans 12 residues. Deletions cut 1 base from V and 3 bases from J, with 7 bases between. Germline assignment: CDR1 SQVTM and CDR2 ANQGSEA. CDR3 region: CSVEGRGYEQYF. The DNA for the CDR3 is TGCAGCGTTGAAGGGCGGGGCTACGAGCAGTACTTC.

The rearrangement joins TRBV29-1 to TRBJ2-5, with a weak D call TRBD1 (6 bases). The DNA matches TRBJ2-7 better at its end, which makes the J call doubtful. CDR3 length: 12 residues. Germline loops: CDR1 SQVTM, CDR2 ANQGSEA. This CDR3 reads CSVQGKGYEQYF. DNA of the CDR3: TGCAGCGTGCAGGGGAAGGGCTACGAGCAGTACTTC.

This clone was seen a single time. The chain carries TRBV27 and TRBJ2-1, with 11 bases that match TRBD2. V was clipped by 5 bases and J by 7 bases; unmatched bases: 4. The CDR3 spans 14 residues. The germline V gene encodes CDR1 MNHEY and CDR2 SMNVEV (reference sequence). CDR3 bases: TGTGCCAGCAGTCTCACTAGCGGGAGTAATGAGCAGTTCTTC. It is translated as CASSLTSGSNEQFF.

The CDR3 DNA reads as TGTGCCAGCAGTTTACAAAATCTAGCGTCGGGCACAGATACGCAGTATTTT. Translated, it gives CASSLQNLASGTDTQYF. The V call is TRBV27, the J call TRBJ2-3; maybe TRBD2 (6 bases). Looked up from germline, CDR1 is MNHEY and CDR2 is SMNVEV (reference sequence). The CDR3 has 17 amino acids. V lost 2 bases, J lost 1 base, and 16 bases lay in between.

J is TRBJ1-2 and V is TRBV6-5; 8 bases line up with TRBD1. The CDR3 sequence is 14 residues long. V shed 2 bases, J shed 8 bases, and the junction held 7 bases outside the gene matches. From germline, CDR1 is MNHEY and CDR2 SVGAGI. Written as DNA, the CDR3 is TGTGCCAGCAGTTACCTGACAGGGGACGGCGGCTACACCTTC. Its translation is CASSYLTGDGGYTF.

This clone was seen a single time. This chain joins TRBV9 and TRBJ2-7; 7 bases agree with TRBD2. Losses at the gene ends were 1 base for V and 2 bases for J; bases not matched to a gene: 3. Germline V gives CDR1 SGDLS, CDR2 YYNGEE. This CDR3 spans 14 amino acids. The CDR3 loop reads CASSVSSGTYEQYF. CDR3 DNA sequence: TGTGCCAGCAGCGTAAGCAGCGGGACCTACGAGCAGTACTTC.

Of note for this clone: Distinct nucleotide sequences in the sample also encode this CDR3. The J gene is TRBJ2-1, the V gene TRBV2; D possibly corresponds to TRBD2 (5 bases). Per germline, CDR1 SNHLY and CDR2 FYNNEI. Deletions cut 3 bases from V and 7 bases from J, with 16 bases between. The CDR3 has 15 residues. The CDR3 DNA is TGTGCCAGCAGTGACCCTCGATTAGCGCGGAATGAGCAGTTCTTC. Encoded protein: CASSDPRLARNEQFF.

The CDR3 bases are TGTGCCAGCAGGCCGCGGACTAGCGGGACGGGGGATACGCAGTATTTT. Translating it yields CASRPRTSGTGDTQYF. This chain connects TRBV7-9 to TRBJ2-3, with TRBD2 matching over 12 bases. Germline CDR1 and CDR2: SEHNR and FQNEAQ (reference sequence). Trimming removed 6 bases from V and 6 bases from J; junction bases left unmatched: 10. The CDR3 loop spans 16 amino acids.

The chain recombines TRBV29-1 with TRBJ2-7, with D possibly matching TRBD2 (5 bases). There are 13 residues in the CDR3. V gave up 4 bases and J gave up 0 bases, with 10 bases separating them. CDR1 SQVTM and CDR2 ANQGSEA come from the germline V gene. Here the CDR3 reads CSVVREGSYEQYF. In DNA, the CDR3 is TGCAGCGTTGTGCGAGAGGGCTCCTACGAGCAGTACTTC.

This clone occurred once. This chain joins TRBV7-9 and TRBJ2-1, with D possibly being TRBD1 (6 bases). The CDR3 loop spans 14 amino acids. Trimming took 2 bases from V and 5 from J, leaving 10 bases between them. Per germline, CDR1 SEHNR and CDR2 FQNEAQ (reference sequence). CDR3 sequence: CASSLRTANNEQFF. Here the CDR3 DNA reads TGTGCCAGCAGCTTAAGGACAGCTAACAATGAGCAGTTCTTC.

CDR3 residues: CASSEGRTGGYEQYF. In DNA form, the CDR3 reads TGTGCCAGCAGTGAAGGACGGACAGGAGGCTACGAGCAGTACTTC. The chain has TRBV6-1 and TRBJ2-7; TRBD1 matches 7 bases. The CDR3 runs to 15 residues. Germline trimming cut 1 base from V and 3 bases from J; bases unmatched to any gene: 6. CDR1 and CDR2 from the germline V gene are MNHNS and SASEGT.

The chain employs TRBV4-3 and TRBJ1-5; D is ambiguous. CDR1 is LGHNA, CDR2 YSLEER, per germline. CDR3 size: 15 residues. V was trimmed by 0 bases and J by 6 bases, leaving 12 bases between them. For the CDR3, the DNA is TGCGCCAGCAGCCAAGATTTGCGTGGGAGTCAGCCCCAGCATTTT. Translating it yields CASSQDLRGSQPQHF.

The gene calls are TRBV29-1 and TRBJ1-2; 9 bases line up with TRBD1. The CDR3 has 12 residues. The V segment lost 3 bases and the J segment 8 bases; nucleotides outside the gene matches: 4. Germline V gene lookup returns CDR1 SQVTM and CDR2 ANQGSEA. As DNA, the CDR3 is TGCAGCGTTGATGACAGGGGGGCGGGCTACACCTTC. The encoded protein is CSVDDRGAGYTF.

The V and J genes are TRBV7-8 and TRBJ2-7, with D possibly being TRBD1 (5 bases). Germline CDR1 SGHVS, CDR2 FQNEAQ. Trimming removed 5 bases at V and 4 bases at J, with 12 bases between. CDR3 length: 13 amino acids. CDR3 nucleotides: TGTGCCAGCAGCCCGGCAGACAGTTACGAGCAGTACTTC. It yields the protein CASSPADSYEQYF.

This sequence joins TRBV5-1 and TRBJ2-4; a weak D match, TRBD2 (6 bases). The V gene lost 2 bases and the J gene lost 7 bases, with 22 bases spanning the gap. Germline V gene sequence: CDR1 SGHRS, CDR2 YFSETQ. This CDR3 contains 17 residues. This chain's CDR3 is CASSFPEGPSGRNIQYF. In DNA form, the CDR3 reads TGCGCCAGCAGCTTCCCCGAAGGGCCATCTGGGAGGAACATTCAGTACTTC. Drawing the rest from reference TRBV5-1 and TRBJ2-4, the complete variable domain is KAGVTQTPRYLIKTRGQQVTLSCSPISGHRSVSWYQQTPGQGLQFLFEYFSETQRNKGNFPGRFSGRQFSNSRSEMNVSTLELGDSALYLCASSFPEGPSGRNIQYFGAGTRLSVL.

The chain couples TRBV7-8 to TRBJ2-7, with D unresolved. V lost 1 base and J 1 base, leaving 8 bases between the germline ends. CDR3 size: 14 residues. Germline V gene sequence: CDR1 SGHVS, CDR2 FQNEAQ. CDR3 residues: CASSLVASSYEQYF. CDR3 in DNA: TGTGCCAGCAGCTTAGTGGCCAGTTCCTACGAGCAGTACTTC.

The chain is built from TRBV18 and TRBJ1-2; 8 bases are shared with TRBD1. Per the germline V gene, CDR1 is KGHSH and CDR2 is LQKENI. The CDR3 is made up of 15 amino acids. With 4 bases clipped from V and 2 bases from J, the junction kept 6 bases outside the gene matches. In DNA form, the CDR3 reads TGTGCCAGCTCACTAACCGGACAGGGAAACTATGGCTACACCTTC. It yields the protein CASSLTGQGNYGYTF.

The J gene is TRBJ2-1, the V gene TRBV28, with TRBD2 matching 12 bases. J gave up 6 bases and V 8 bases, and 5 bases lay outside the gene matches. CDR1 is MDHEN and CDR2 is SYDVKM in the germline V gene. CDR3 length: 14 residues. The CDR3 spells CASGGLAGFNEQFF. The CDR3 nucleotides are TGTGCCAGCGGCGGACTAGCGGGATTCAATGAGCAGTTCTTC.